These T cell receptor beta chains were read from a single sample in a study of OX40 agonist ivuxolimab in advanced cancers. This table comes from immunoSEQ multiplex PCR, and its TCRdb copy is limited to in-frame clones, with some not included. The sample comprises 17,000 or so clones, about four fifths of which are singletons, and about 26% rests with the top ten. The starting material was CD4+ or CD8+ T cells sorted from blood, obtained in a trial of the OX40 agonist ivuxolimab. The receptors stem from an adult with an advanced solid tumor such as melanoma, head and neck, liver or kidney cancer. The CDR3 runs from the conserved cysteine through the conserved F or W. The D gene is left open where the match is weak. Not all rows give a size; the values are once, few, many and, for expanded clones, a class.

DNA | CDR3 | J | size | D | V
TGTGCCAGCAGTGAAGCGGAGACGGCCATGGCTTTCTTT | CASSEAETAMAFF | TRBJ1-1 | NA | NA | TRBV2
TGCGCCAGCAGCCCAGGGACAGTGACTGAAGCTTTCTTT | CASSPGTVTEAFF | TRBJ1-1 | NA | TRBD1 | TRBV4-1
TGTGCCAGCAGTCCCTCAGCGGGCCGCCAAGAGACCCAGTACTTC | CASSPSAGRQETQYF | TRBJ2-5 | medium-sized | NA | TRBV27
TGCGCCAGCAGCCTGGGACAAGAGCAGTTCTTC | CASSLGQEQFF | TRBJ2-1 | NA | NA | TRBV4-1
TGTGCCAGCACTAGCGGGAGGGCGAGCACCGGGGAGCTGTTTTTT | CASTSGRASTGELFF | TRBJ2-2 | NA | TRBD2 | TRBV2
TGTGCCAGTAGTATTCAAGACAGCCAAGAGACCCAGTACTTC | CASSIQDSQETQYF | TRBJ2-5 | NA | NA | TRBV19
TGTGCCAGCAGTTACCCGGACTCAGGGGGGGAGACCCAGTACTTC | CASSYPDSGGETQYF | TRBJ2-5 | NA | NA | TRBV6-6
TGTGCCAGCGGACCTGGGACAGCCCAAAATGAAAAACTGTTTTTT | CASGPGTAQNEKLFF | TRBJ1-4 | NA | TRBD1 | TRBV6-5
TGTGCCAGCAGTTACTCTAATCGGGAGTATGGCTACACCTTC | CASSYSNREYGYTF | TRBJ1-2 | few | NA | TRBV6-5
TGTGCCAGCAGTGAAGAGACGACCCCGGGGCCGGTACCCTACGAGCAGTACTTC | CASSEETTPGPVPYEQYF | TRBJ2-7 | once | NA | TRBV2
TGTGCCAGCTTCAAAGGGGGATACGAGCAGTACTTC | CASFKGGYEQYF | TRBJ2-7 | NA | NA | TRBV6-5
TGTGCCAGCAGCTATTTTGCAGGGGAGAACACTGAAGCTTTCTTT | CASSYFAGENTEAFF | TRBJ1-1 | once | NA | TRBV7-9
TGCGCCAGCAGCCAACGGGGGGGGGCAGGTGGCTACACCTTC | CASSQRGGAGGYTF | TRBJ1-2 | NA | NA | TRBV4-1
TGTGCCAGCAGTGAATCGTCTAGCGGGATCAATGAGCAGTTCTTC | CASSESSSGINEQFF | TRBJ2-1 | few | TRBD2 | TRBV25-1
TGTGCCAGCAGCTTTCCAGACGGCAACACTGAAGCTTTCTTT | CASSFPDGNTEAFF | TRBJ1-1 | NA | NA | TRBV7-9
TGTGCCAGCAGCCCCCAAGGGAGGTGGGCTGATAGGACTTTCTTT | CASSPQGRWADRTFF | TRBJ1-1 | NA | NA | TRBV9
TGTGCCAGCAGTACCGGGACAGGGAACTATGGCTACACCTTC | CASSTGTGNYGYTF | TRBJ1-2 | NA | TRBD1 | TRBV6-6
TGTGCCACCAGCAGAGATAGAGGGAGCTCCTACAATGAGCAGTTCTTC | CATSRDRGSSYNEQFF | TRBJ2-1 | once | NA | TRBV15
TGTGCCAGCAGCCGGGACGGGATCAATCAGCCCCAGCATTTT | CASSRDGINQPQHF | TRBJ1-5 | once | NA | TRBV7-8
TGTGCCACCAGCAGAGTCGTAGGGTCTGCATACGAGCAGTACTTC | CATSRVVGSAYEQYF | TRBJ2-7 | NA | NA | TRBV15
TGTGCCAGCAGCCGGGACAGGGCCCCCCTCCAGTACTTC | CASSRDRAPLQYF | TRBJ2-5 | NA | TRBD1 | TRBV5-4
TGTGCCAGCAGTGACGGCAGTTGGGGTAATGAAAAACTGTTTTTT | CASSDGSWGNEKLFF | TRBJ1-4 | few | NA | TRBV2
TGTGCCAGCAGCAAAGACGGGGCCGGGGGTCAGCCCCAGCATTTT | CASSKDGAGGQPQHF | TRBJ1-5 | NA | NA | TRBV21-1
TGTGCCAGCAGCTTAGGGAGGGGGAATCAGCCCCAGCATTTT | CASSLGRGNQPQHF | TRBJ1-5 | NA | NA | TRBV5-6
TGTGCCAGCAGTTTGGAGGGGGCGCCTTATGGCTACACCTTC | CASSLEGAPYGYTF | TRBJ1-2 | NA | TRBD1 | TRBV7-8
TGTGCCAGTAGTATAGCCCCTGGGACTAGCGGGAGGGTACCGAACACCGGGGAGCTGTTTTTT | CASSIAPGTSGRVPNTGELFF | TRBJ2-2 | NA | TRBD2 | TRBV19
TGTGCCAGCAGTTCCTACTATGACACTGAAGCTTTCTTT | CASSSYYDTEAFF | TRBJ1-1 | NA | NA | TRBV27
TGTGCCAGCAGGGTCAGCGGGAGGGATCCCTACGAGCAGTACTTC | CASRVSGRDPYEQYF | TRBJ2-7 | NA | TRBD2 | TRBV2
TGTGCCAGCAGTGAATGGGGGACAGGGACTCGGGAGCAGTACTTC | CASSEWGTGTREQYF | TRBJ2-7 | NA | TRBD1 | TRBV25-1
TGTGCCAGCAGCGCAGGACAGGGGGCATGGGAGACCCAGTACTTC | CASSAGQGAWETQYF | TRBJ2-5 | once | TRBD1 | TRBV25-1
TGTGCCAGCACCCCCCCCGGGGAGGGATGGGTCACTGAAGCTTTCTTT | CASTPPGEGWVTEAFF | TRBJ1-1 | NA | NA | TRBV7-9
TGTGCCAGCAGCCCCCCGAGCATTCAGACTCACAAGGGCGCAACAGATACGCAGTATTTT | CASSPPSIQTHKGATDTQYF | TRBJ2-3 | NA | NA | TRBV13
TGTGCCAGCAACCAAGGCAGGGGGGCAGATACGCAGTATTTT | CASNQGRGADTQYF | TRBJ2-3 | NA | NA | TRBV6-1